This T cell receptor (beta chain) was captured by sequencing in a study of CD8 T cells in ankylosing spondylitis. Study outcomes and limitations: About eight highly homologous variants made up a TCR beta motif that seemed to typify ankylosing spondylitis blood. There was reportedly significant enrichment of clones that were disease-linked in matched ankylosing spondylitis synovial fluid.

V lost 5 bases, J lost 6 bases, and 18 bases lay in between. Germline V gives CDR1 SGHTA, CDR2 FQGTGA. The CDR3 contains 15 residues. TCRdb processed the 5' RACE reads anew with MiXCR; each CDR3 protein has one entry. The sample includes over 700,000 distinct CDR3 sequences, around 20% of them seen just once. In the case of this clonotype: No antigen is known for it.

The chain couples TRBV7-3 to TRBJ2-3; the D gene could be TRBD1 or TRBD2 (5 bases each). Source material: blood, either unsorted or a sorted T cell fraction (not recorded which). This TCR was sampled from a male donor with ankylosing spondylitis. CDR3 nucleotide sequence: TGTGCCAGCAGCACCTCCGGGACCCAGGCCGATACGCAGTATTTT. This codes for CASSTSGTQADTQYF.